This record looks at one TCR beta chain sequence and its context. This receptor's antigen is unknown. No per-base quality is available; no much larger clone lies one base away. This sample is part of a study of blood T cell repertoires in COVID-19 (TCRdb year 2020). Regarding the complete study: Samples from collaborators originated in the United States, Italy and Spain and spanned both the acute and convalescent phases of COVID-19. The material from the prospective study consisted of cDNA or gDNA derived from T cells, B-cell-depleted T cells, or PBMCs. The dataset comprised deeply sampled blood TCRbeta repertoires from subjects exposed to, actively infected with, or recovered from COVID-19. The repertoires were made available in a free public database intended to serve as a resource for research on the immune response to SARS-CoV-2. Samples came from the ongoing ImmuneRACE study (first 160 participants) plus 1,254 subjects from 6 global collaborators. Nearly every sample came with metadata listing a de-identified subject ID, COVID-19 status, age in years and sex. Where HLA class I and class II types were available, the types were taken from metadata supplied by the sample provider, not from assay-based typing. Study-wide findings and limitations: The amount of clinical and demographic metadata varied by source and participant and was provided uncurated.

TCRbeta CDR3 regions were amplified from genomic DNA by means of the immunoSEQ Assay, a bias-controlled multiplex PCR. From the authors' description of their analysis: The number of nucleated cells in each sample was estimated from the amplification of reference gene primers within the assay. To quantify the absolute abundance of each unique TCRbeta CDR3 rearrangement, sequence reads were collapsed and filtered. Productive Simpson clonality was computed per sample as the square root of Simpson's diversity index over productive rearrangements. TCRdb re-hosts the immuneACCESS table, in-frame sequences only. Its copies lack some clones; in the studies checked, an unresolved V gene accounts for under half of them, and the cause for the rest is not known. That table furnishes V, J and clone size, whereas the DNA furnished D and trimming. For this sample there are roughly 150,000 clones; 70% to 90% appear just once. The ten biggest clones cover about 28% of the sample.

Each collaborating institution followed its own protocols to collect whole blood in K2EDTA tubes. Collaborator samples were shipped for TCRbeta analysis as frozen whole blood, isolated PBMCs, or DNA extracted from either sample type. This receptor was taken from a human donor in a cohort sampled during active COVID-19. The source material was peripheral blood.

The CDR3 sequence is CASSFSGPLGQYF. In nucleotides, the sequence is TGTGCCAGCAGCTTTTCGGGCCCACTAGGGCAGTATTTT. The rearranged segments are TRBV11-2 and TRBJ2-3; the D segment could be TRBD2, given 5 matching bases. CDR1 SGHAT and CDR2 FQNNGV were looked up in the germline V gene. Including the terminal cysteine and phenylalanine, the CDR3 comprises 13 residues. Only CDR3 DNA is held: 39 bases, read in frame from base 1. The V and J ends are trimmed by 3 bases and 11 bases, leaving 15 bases between them.